This passage covers 2 T cell receptor beta chains from one sample sequenced in a study of blood T cell repertoires in COVID-19. Some clones are missing from TCRdb's copy, which holds only in-frame ones; the method was immunoSEQ multiplex PCR. The sample includes about 92,000 clones, roughly 85% of them seen just once. Material for sequencing was peripheral blood. The receptors come from an older woman with COVID-19, enrolled during active disease.

The chain employs TRBV19 and TRBJ1-5; TRBD1 matches 7 bases. Germline-derived CDR1 and CDR2 are LNHDA and SQIVND (reference sequence). CDR3 length equals 14 residues. The V gene end was trimmed by 10 bases and the J gene end by 7 bases; junction bases not matched to a gene: 13. The CDR3 spells CAKKGTTQGQPQHF. CDR3 sequence (DNA): TGTGCCAAGAAGGGGACAACACAGGGGCAGCCCCAGCATTTT. Filled out from reference TRBV19 and TRBJ1-5, the complete variable domain reads DGGITQSPKYLFRKEGQNVTLSCEQNLNHDAMYWYRQDPGQGLRLIYYSQIVNDFQKGDIAEGYSVSREKKESFPLTVTSAQKNPTAFYLCAKKGTTQGQPQHFGDGTRLSIL.

V is TRBV4-3 and J is TRBJ2-7; 11 bases align to TRBD1. V lost 6 bases to trimming and J lost 5 bases; unmatched junction nucleotides: 6. Germline V gene lookup returns CDR1 LGHNA and CDR2 YSLEER. This CDR3 is built from 14 residues. The CDR3 region has the DNA TGCGCCAGCAGTTGGACAGGGGGCCGTGACGAGCAGTACTTC. Translating it yields CASSWTGGRDEQYF.